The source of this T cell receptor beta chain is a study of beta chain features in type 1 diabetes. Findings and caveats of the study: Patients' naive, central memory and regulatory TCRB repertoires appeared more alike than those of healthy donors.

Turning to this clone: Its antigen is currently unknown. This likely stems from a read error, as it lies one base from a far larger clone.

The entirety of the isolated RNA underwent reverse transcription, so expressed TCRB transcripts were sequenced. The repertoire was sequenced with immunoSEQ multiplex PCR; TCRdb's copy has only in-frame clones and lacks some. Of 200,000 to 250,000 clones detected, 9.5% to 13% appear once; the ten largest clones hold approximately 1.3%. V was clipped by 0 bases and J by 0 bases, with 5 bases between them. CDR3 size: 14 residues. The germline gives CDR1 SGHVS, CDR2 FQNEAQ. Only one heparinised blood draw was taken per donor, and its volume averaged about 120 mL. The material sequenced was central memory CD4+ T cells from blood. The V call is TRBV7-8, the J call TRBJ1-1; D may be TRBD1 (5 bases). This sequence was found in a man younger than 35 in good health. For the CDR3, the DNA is TGTGCCAGCAGCTTAGCGGGGGTGAACACTGAAGCTTTCTTT. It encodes CASSLAGVNTEAFF.